What follows are 32 T cell receptor beta chains derived from one specimen sequenced in a study of T cell repertoires in cytomegalovirus infection. Their antigen targets remain unknown. TCRdb used MiXCR to reprocess the reads, holding one entry per CDR3 protein. The sample lists about 900,000 distinct CDR3 sequences, about a third occurring once. Sequencing used cultured CD8+ T cells from PBMCs, obtained from culture after CMV antigen stimulation. The receptors come from a human donor in good health (CMV status not recorded). Some clones in this sample may be carry-over from other donors' samples.

This sequence joins TRBV24-1 and TRBJ2-5, with 8 bases fitting TRBD1. CDR3 length equals 16 residues. V gave up 4 bases and J gave up 10 bases; unmatched junction bases: 16. The V gene's germline CDR1 is KGHDR and CDR2 SFDVKD. DNA for the CDR3: TGTGCCACCAGTGACGGGACAGGCAGTCCAAGAGAGGGCCAGTACTTC. Its protein is CATSDGTGSPREGQYF.

V and J are TRBV19 and TRBJ2-1; no clear D gene. The CDR3 totals 11 residues. The ends were cut back, 6 bases at V and 10 bases at J, with 10 bases in the middle. CDR1 and CDR2 (germline): LNHDA, SQIVND (reference sequence). The CDR3 DNA follows: TGTGCCAGTAGCACTTCCCGAGAGCAGTTCTTC. Translated: CASSTSREQFF.

This clonotype was seen ten or more times. V is TRBV19 and J is TRBJ2-5; 7 bases map to TRBD2. J lost 5 bases, V lost 8 bases, and 14 bases had no gene match. From germline, CDR1 is LNHDA and CDR2 SQIVND (reference sequence). The CDR3 loop spans 15 amino acids. In DNA, the CDR3 is TGTGCCAGTTCACGGGGGGAAAGAATGACGGAGACCCAGTACTTC. Amino acids: CASSRGERMTETQYF.

The chain recombines TRBV4-1 with TRBJ1-1; 8 positions match TRBD1. CDR3 length: 15 residues. Germline trimming cut 0 bases from V and 5 bases from J; bases unmatched to any gene: 5. Germline V gives CDR1 MGHRA, CDR2 YSYEKL. CDR3: CASSQESRGLTEAFF. The DNA of the CDR3 is TGCGCCAGCAGCCAAGAGTCCAGGGGGCTTACTGAAGCTTTCTTT.

Note on this clonotype: Possible read error: a much larger clone is one base away. The chain's CDR3 is CATPGTEIIGELFF. The CDR3 coding sequence is TGTGCCACCCCCGGGACAGAAATCATCGGGGAGCTGTTTTTT. V gene TRBV6-6 combines with J gene TRBJ2-2; 7 nucleotides match TRBD1. The germline V gene encodes CDR1 MNHNY and CDR2 SVGAGI (reference sequence). The CDR3 spans 14 residues. J was trimmed by 7 bases and V by 10 bases; bases with no gene match: 12.

The chain joins TRBV20-1 to TRBJ2-1, with D unclear. Germline V gives CDR1 DFQATT, CDR2 SNEGSKA (reference sequence). The V end lost 3 bases, the J end lost 4 bases, and 16 bases lay between the germline ends. The CDR3 totals 15 residues. In DNA form, the CDR3 reads TGCAGTGCTAGTTCCCCCCGGGCACCTTACAATGAGCAGTTCTTC. Translation: CSASSPRAPYNEQFF.

This clonotype was observed many times. The germline gene is not matched at one end of the junction; a read error may be the cause. This chain connects TRBV12-3 or TRBV12-4 to TRBJ1-3, with D perhaps matching TRBD1 (5 bases). The CDR3 is 12 residues long. The CDR3 DNA reads TGTGCCAGCAGTTTCGGGACGGAGCCAACGGATTTT. Translating it yields CASSFGTEPTDF.

The sample holds a few counts of this clonotype. The chain has TRBV27 and TRBJ1-2, with a possible D match to TRBD1 (5 bases). This CDR3 comprises 14 residues. V lost 2 bases and J 2 bases, leaving 9 bases between the germline ends. Germline CDR1 MNHEY, CDR2 SMNVEV (reference sequence). As DNA, the CDR3 is TGTGCCAGCAGTTTAATGGGGGGAAACTATGGCTACACCTTC. Its protein is CASSLMGGNYGYTF.

The genes are TRBV19 and TRBJ2-1; 7 bases fit TRBD1. CDR1 LNHDA and CDR2 SQIVND come from the germline V gene (reference sequence). With 3 bases clipped from V and 4 bases from J, the junction kept 9 bases outside the gene matches. The length of the CDR3 is 16 residues. The DNA for the CDR3 is TGTGCCAGTAGTATCGGGACAGCCGTTATATACAATGAGCAGTTCTTC. Translating it yields CASSIGTAVIYNEQFF. Using reference TRBV19 and TRBJ2-1 for the parts outside the CDR3, the full variable domain is DGGITQSPKYLFRKEGQNVTLSCEQNLNHDAMYWYRQDPGQGLRLIYYSQIVNDFQKGDIAEGYSVSREKKESFPLTVTSAQKNPTAFYLCASSIGTAVIYNEQFFGPGTRLTVL.

This clonotype was counted only a few times. This CDR3 is CASSLDVGWETQYF. The CDR3 bases are TGTGCCAGCAGCTTAGATGTAGGGTGGGAGACCCAGTACTTC. The chain has TRBV7-8 and TRBJ2-5; D call uncertain. Germline V gene sequence: CDR1 SGHVS, CDR2 FQNEAQ. There are 14 residues in the CDR3. The ends were cut back, 1 base at V and 5 bases at J, with 11 bases in the middle.

This CDR3 is CASNTGSGELFF. In nucleotides, the CDR3 is TGTGCCAGTAATACAGGGTCCGGGGAGCTGTTTTTT. The J gene is TRBJ2-2, the V gene TRBV19; D perhaps matches TRBD1 (6 bases). Trimming removed 7 bases from V and 6 bases from J, with 9 bases in between. Per germline, CDR1 LNHDA and CDR2 SQIVND (reference sequence). This CDR3 has 12 residues.

In regard to this clonotype: The junction departs from the called germline gene at one end, perhaps through a read error. The chain employs TRBV7-4 and TRBJ1-1; D remains unclear. The CDR3 has 12 amino acids. Germline loops: CDR1 SGHVT, CDR2 SQSDAQ. This CDR3 reads CANSLPRDPSFF. CDR3 DNA sequence: TGTGCCAACAGCCTACCGCGTGACCCATCTTTCTTT.

In this sample, this clonotype turned up a few times. The chain carries TRBV2 and TRBJ2-1; a possible D gene is TRBD2 (5 bases). Trimming removed 10 bases at V and 7 bases at J, with 20 bases between. CDR1 SNHLY and CDR2 FYNNEI come from the germline V gene. The CDR3 totals 14 residues. CDR3 DNA sequence: TGTGCCACCTTACTGCGGGCCGACGTAAATGAGCAGTTCTTC. Translation: CATLLRADVNEQFF.

The chain combines TRBV7-9 with TRBJ1-5; perhaps TRBD1 as D (6 bases). Deletions cut 5 bases from V and 2 bases from J, with 13 bases between. The V gene's germline CDR1 is SEHNR and CDR2 FQNEAQ (reference sequence). CDR3 length equals 15 residues. CDR3 bases: TGTGCCAGCAGCCAGGGGTTAGGTGGCAATCAGCCCCAGCATTTT. It specifies CASSQGLGGNQPQHF.

This clonotype was counted only a few times. The rearrangement links TRBV20-1 to TRBJ2-1; D is undetermined. Germline V gene lookup returns CDR1 DFQATT and CDR2 SNEGSKA (reference sequence). Trimming pared 0 bases from V and 6 bases from J, leaving 12 bases between. The CDR3 is 14 amino acids. CDR3: CSARDRLVFNEQFF. CDR3 DNA: TGCAGTGCTAGAGATCGTCTAGTTTTCAATGAGCAGTTCTTC.

This clonotype was observed a few times. This chain joins TRBV7-9 and TRBJ2-7, with TRBD1 matching over 7 bases. CDR3 length equals 12 residues. The V gene end was trimmed by 5 bases and the J gene end by 7 bases; junction bases not matched to a gene: 5. Germline V gene data show CDR1 as SEHNR and CDR2 as FQNEAQ (reference sequence). The CDR3 DNA reads TGTGCCAGCAGCCTGGGACAGCAAGAGCAGTACGTC. It is translated as CASSLGQQEQYV.

This chain connects TRBV28 to TRBJ2-1; a possible D gene is TRBD1 (6 bases). The germline CDR1 and CDR2 sequences are MDHEN and SYDVKM. V was clipped by 6 bases and J by 2 bases, with 17 bases between them. CDR3 length: 16 residues. CDR3 bases: TGTGCCAGCAGGACAGGTCCCTCTCCTCCCTACAATGAGCAGTTCTTC. Translation: CASRTGPSPPYNEQFF.

This clonotype turned up a few times. V is TRBV6-1 and J is TRBJ2-7, with TRBD1 matching 7 bases. The CDR3 loop spans 17 amino acids. Germline loops: CDR1 MNHNS, CDR2 SASEGT. With 5 bases clipped from V and 0 bases from J, the junction kept 13 bases outside the gene matches. In DNA, the CDR3 is TGTGCCAGCAGTCCCTGGACAGGTCATCCTCCCTCCTACGAGCAGTACTTC. Translating it yields CASSPWTGHPPSYEQYF.

There are many counts of this clonotype. The chain joins TRBV7-6 to TRBJ1-3; 7 bases fit TRBD1. The CDR3 covers 18 residues. Germline CDR1 is SGHVS and CDR2 is FNYEAQ. The V and J ends lost 4 bases and 4 bases, in that order; junction bases with no gene match: 16. CDR3 sequence: CASSSFTYLGQRGNTIYF. CDR3 nucleotide sequence: TGTGCCAGCAGCTCTTTCACTTATTTGGGACAGAGGGGAAACACCATATATTTT.

The chain employs TRBV28 and TRBJ1-2; no reliable D call. Between the trimmed V and J ends, which lost 4 bases and 1 base, there was a span of 13 bases. The CDR3 totals 15 residues. The germline gives CDR1 MDHEN, CDR2 SYDVKM. CDR3 sequence (DNA): TGTGCCAGCAGTTCCAGGACCGAGCTTAACTATGGCTACACCTTC. This codes for CASSSRTELNYGYTF.

CDR3: CASSTLGTYEQYF. In DNA form, the CDR3 reads TGTGCCAGTAGTACCTTAGGGACCTACGAGCAGTACTTC. The J gene is TRBJ2-7, the V gene TRBV19, with no clear D. The germline V gene has CDR1 LNHDA and CDR2 SQIVND (reference sequence). V lost 4 bases, J lost 2 bases, and 9 bases lay in between. This CDR3 is built from 13 residues.

The rearrangement links TRBV7-9 to TRBJ1-6, with TRBD1 matching 10 bases. Trimming cost V 11 bases and J 7 bases; bases outside gene matches: 5. Germline CDR1 is SEHNR and CDR2 is FQNEAQ (reference sequence). The CDR3 contains 13 residues. In nucleotides, the CDR3 is TGTGCCGGGGACAGGGGTGGCAATTCACCCCTCCACTTT. Residues: CAGDRGGNSPLHF. The entire variable domain, with the rest obtained from reference TRBV7-9 and TRBJ1-6, is as follows: DTGVSQNPRHKITKRGQNVTFRCDPISEHNRLYWYRQTLGQGPEFLTYFQNEAQLEKSRLLSDRFSAERPKGSFSTLEIQRTEQGDSAMYLCAGDRGGNSPLHFGNGTRLTVT.

This clonotype was seen more than once but under ten times. V is TRBV27 and J is TRBJ2-7; 8 bases match TRBD1. The V gene end was trimmed by 6 bases and the J gene end by 2 bases; junction bases not matched to a gene: 6. The germline CDR1 and CDR2 sequences are MNHEY and SMNVEV (reference sequence). This CDR3 has 14 amino acids. CDR3 nucleotide sequence: TGTGCCAGCAGCCCGGGACAGGTTGCCTACGAGCAGTACTTC. The encoded protein is CASSPGQVAYEQYF.

The V and J genes are TRBV9 and TRBJ1-1; the match to TRBD1 covers 10 bases. The CDR3 totals 16 residues. The J segment lost 1 base and the V segment lost 4 bases, leaving 7 bases of the junction unmatched. Germline V gene lookup returns CDR1 SGDLS and CDR2 YYNGEE. The CDR3 protein is CASSSRQGASNTEAFF. The CDR3 region has the DNA TGTGCCAGCAGCTCGAGACAGGGGGCTTCGAACACTGAAGCTTTCTTT.

This chain joins TRBV6-1 and TRBJ1-4; a weak D match, TRBD1 (6 bases). This CDR3 region has 18 residues. Germline assignment: CDR1 MNHNS and CDR2 SASEGT. Trimming pared 6 bases from V and 0 bases from J, leaving 20 bases between. CDR3 amino acids: CASRPSWGGSATNEKLFF. CDR3 DNA: TGTGCCAGCAGACCTTCATGGGGGGGCAGTGCAACTAATGAAAAACTGTTTTTT.

The rearrangement joins TRBV19 to TRBJ1-4; weak D call: TRBD1 (6 bases). V was pared by 5 bases and J by 8 bases, with 18 bases between. Germline values: CDR1 LNHDA, CDR2 SQIVND (reference sequence). CDR3 length: 15 amino acids. The CDR3 protein is CASSLRDTLWEKLFF. The CDR3 DNA sequence: TGTGCCAGTAGTCTCCGGGACACCCTTTGGGAAAAACTGTTTTTT.

The chain is built from TRBV6-2 or TRBV6-3 and TRBJ1-2; unclear D gene. V dropped 0 bases and J dropped 4 bases, with 15 bases sitting between them. The CDR3 runs to 16 residues. Germline V gene sequence: CDR1 MNHEY, CDR2 SVGEGT. CDR3 loop: CASSYSWEPEPYGYTF. CDR3 DNA: TGTGCCAGCAGTTACTCGTGGGAACCCGAGCCCTATGGCTACACCTTC.

This clonotype was counted only a few times. The chain carries TRBV19 and TRBJ1-1; tentatively, D is TRBD1 (5 bases). This CDR3 comprises 13 residues. Germline V gives CDR1 LNHDA, CDR2 SQIVND (reference sequence). The V end was cut by 4 bases, the J end by 4 bases, with 10 bases between. The CDR3 region is CASSTDSGTEAFF. The CDR3 region has the DNA TGTGCCAGTAGTACAGACAGTGGCACTGAAGCTTTCTTT.

The rearrangement joins TRBV4-1 to TRBJ2-3; the match to TRBD2 covers 10 bases. The CDR3 consists of 16 residues. After removal of 0 bases from V and 4 bases from J, the junction contained 4 bases not matched to a gene. Germline V gene lookup returns CDR1 MGHRA and CDR2 YSYEKL. DNA of the CDR3: TGCGCCAGCAGCCAAGAAGGGCTAGCGGGGGCAGATACGCAGTATTTT. Amino acids: CASSQEGLAGADTQYF.

There are a few counts of this clonotype. The chain links TRBV5-5 to TRBJ1-1; D is ambiguous. In germline, CDR1 is SGHKS, CDR2 YYEKEE (reference sequence). V was trimmed by 0 bases and J by 1 base, leaving 7 bases between them. The CDR3 totals 14 residues. CDR3 residues: CASSLEWGNTEAFF. The CDR3 DNA sequence: TGTGCCAGCAGCTTGGAATGGGGGAACACTGAAGCTTTCTTT.

This rearrangement joins TRBV2 to TRBJ1-1; 7 positions agree with TRBD1. The CDR3 loop spans 15 amino acids. J gave up 1 base and V 8 bases, and 10 bases lay outside the gene matches. Germline V gene sequence: CDR1 SNHLY, CDR2 FYNNEI. The CDR3 here is CASWDREHQNTEAFF. CDR3 nucleotides: TGTGCCAGCTGGGACAGAGAACATCAGAACACTGAAGCTTTCTTT.

Only a few counts were recorded for this clonotype. The chain carries TRBV4-1 and TRBJ2-5; D is unclear. The CDR3 contains 15 residues. The V and J ends lost 1 base and 4 bases respectively, with 13 bases between them. From germline, CDR1 is MGHRA and CDR2 YSYEKL. Here the CDR3 reads CASSQGGAPTETQYF. The CDR3, as DNA: TGCGCCAGCAGCCAAGGGGGTGCTCCGACAGAGACCCAGTACTTC.